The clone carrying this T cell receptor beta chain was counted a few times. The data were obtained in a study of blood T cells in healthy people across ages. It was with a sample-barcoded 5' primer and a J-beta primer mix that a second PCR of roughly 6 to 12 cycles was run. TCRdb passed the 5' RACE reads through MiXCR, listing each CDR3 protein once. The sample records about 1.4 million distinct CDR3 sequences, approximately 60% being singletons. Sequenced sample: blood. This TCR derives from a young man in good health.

CDR3 in amino acids: CASRRVLRRQETQYF. CDR3 coding DNA: TGTGCCAGCAGACGGGTTCTGAGGCGGCAAGAGACCCAGTACTTC. V usage is TRBV28 and J usage is TRBJ2-5, with D unresolved. Germline V gene lookup returns CDR1 MDHEN and CDR2 SYDVKM. The CDR3 is made up of 15 amino acids. Trimming took 6 bases from V and 2 from J, leaving 16 bases between them.